In this sample, the clone carrying this TCR beta chain turned up a few times. Antigen unknown. CDR1 is SGHTA, CDR2 FQGNSA, per germline. CDR3 size: 15 residues. V shed 3 bases and J shed 5 bases, with 13 bases lying between them. The authors sorted CD4+ naive, central memory, regulatory and stem cell-like memory cells via CD45RO/CCR7/CD25/CD127/CD95/CD27. TCRB transcripts that were expressed got sequenced, as all of the isolated RNA had been reverse transcribed. Libraries were prepared by immunoSEQ multiplex PCR; TCRdb keeps only in-frame clonotypes and omits some of them. This sample has 250,000 to 350,000 clones, with roughly an eighth found just once. The data originate from a study of beta chain features in type 1 diabetes. Findings and limits, study-wide: Shorter TCRB CDR3s, moderately but significantly so, were found in Type 1 diabetes patients in all four CD4+ subsets.

This sequence originates from a man aged 30-40 years with type 1 diabetes. The specimen sequenced was naive CD4+ T cells from blood. This chain connects TRBV7-2 to TRBJ2-2, with D maybe TRBD2 (6 bases). The CDR3 spells CASSLTGERTGELFF. CDR3 coding DNA: TGTGCCAGCAGCTTGACGGGGGAGAGGACCGGGGAGCTGTTTTTT. Filled out from reference TRBV7-2 and TRBJ2-2, the complete variable domain reads GAGVSQSPSNKVTEKGKDVELRCDPISGHTALYWYRQSLGQGLEFLIYFQGNSAPDKSGLPSDRFSAERTGGSVSTLTIQRTQQEDSAVYLCASSLTGERTGELFFGEGSRLTVL.